These T cell receptor beta chains were read from a single sample in a study of T-cell reconstitution after alpha-beta-depleted transplantation in children. From the PCR reads, TCRdb called clonotypes with MiXCR, one entry per CDR3 protein. Found here are approximately 800,000 distinct CDR3 sequences, roughly 15% of them singletons; the top ten hold 5%. The starting material was PBMCs, mostly from graft donor cells, obtained 360 days after TCRalphabeta/CD19-depleted stem cell transplant. Receptors originate from a male patient aged 10-17 years who had a stem cell transplant for acute lymphoblastic leukemia, so the T cells may come from the graft donor. Both conserved end residues are part of each CDR3. D genes are given only for firm matches. Not every row has a clone size; where given, it reads once, few, many or a size class.

J	D	V	size	CDR3	DNA
TRBJ1-1	TRBD1	TRBV27	.	CASSYQGATEAFF	TGTGCCAGCAGTTATCAGGGGGCCACTGAAGCTTTCTTT
TRBJ2-5	TRBD2	TRBV5-1	few	CASSPSTAGGGETQYF	TGCGCCAGCAGCCCTTCAACAGCGGGAGGGGGCGAGACCCAGTACTTC
TRBJ2-7	.	TRBV9	many	CASSVGLLYDAYEQYF	TGTGCCAGCAGCGTAGGTCTCCTATATGATGCCTACGAGCAGTACTTC
TRBJ1-1	.	TRBV25-1	.	CASSELMGNTEAFF	TGTGCCAGCAGTGAATTGATGGGAAACACTGAAGCTTTCTTT
TRBJ2-1	TRBD2	TRBV5-1	many	CASSFTSGSNEQFF	TGCGCCAGCAGCTTTACTAGCGGGAGCAATGAGCAGTTCTTC
TRBJ2-1	.	TRBV7-9	.	CASSLVYSAGNFNEQFF	TGTGCCAGCAGCTTAGTCTATTCTGCAGGTAACTTCAATGAGCAGTTCTTC
TRBJ2-1	TRBD2	TRBV18	.	CASSGVAGINEQFF	TGTGCCAGCTCAGGAGTAGCGGGAATCAATGAGCAGTTCTTC
TRBJ2-2	.	TRBV5-1	many	CASSGWAGPTGELFF	TGCGCCAGCAGCGGATGGGCAGGGCCCACCGGGGAGCTGTTTTTT
TRBJ2-2	TRBD2	TRBV5-1	.	CASSLISGPNTGELFF	TGCGCCAGCAGCTTGATTAGCGGGCCGAACACCGGGGAGCTGTTTTTT
TRBJ2-7	TRBD2	TRBV10-3	.	CAISGGLAGVHEQYF	TGTGCCATCAGTGGGGGACTAGCGGGAGTCCACGAGCAGTACTTC
TRBJ2-1	TRBD2	TRBV3-1	.	CASSQGTSGAYNEQFF	TGTGCCAGCAGCCAGGGGACTAGCGGAGCCTACAATGAGCAGTTCTTC
TRBJ2-7	TRBD2	TRBV7-9	few	CASSGRGSGSMSYEQYF	TGTGCCAGCAGCGGGCGTGGTAGCGGGAGTATGTCCTACGAGCAGTACTTC
TRBJ1-5	.	TRBV2	.	CASSEVPKDQPQHF	TGTGCCAGCAGTGAAGTCCCAAAGGATCAGCCCCAGCATTTT
TRBJ2-1	TRBD2	TRBV9	.	CASSVPLAGGLDEQFF	TGTGCCAGCAGCGTACCTCTCGCGGGAGGTTTAGATGAGCAGTTCTTC
TRBJ2-7	TRBD2	TRBV6-5	.	CASSYQRGPNEQYF	TGTGCCAGCAGTTACCAGCGGGGACCTAACGAGCAGTACTTC
TRBJ2-1	.	TRBV23-1	.	CASSQNIRMGPYNEQFF	TGCGCCAGCAGTCAAAACATCAGAATGGGACCATACAATGAGCAGTTCTTC
TRBJ2-6	TRBD2	TRBV20-1	few	CSAGLAGGSGANVLTF	TGCAGTGCCGGACTAGCGGGGGGCTCTGGGGCCAACGTCCTGACTTTC
TRBJ2-7	.	TRBV6-1	few	CASNSPGHYYEQYF	TGTGCCAGCAATAGCCCAGGCCACTACTACGAGCAGTACTTC
TRBJ1-2	.	TRBV12-3/TRBV12-4	few	CASSPLQGVGYTF	TGTGCCAGCAGTCCACTACAGGGAGTGGGCTACACCTTC
TRBJ1-1	TRBD1	TRBV7-9	.	CASSLRLTGGHTEAFF	TGTGCCAGCAGTCTCCGTCTGACAGGGGGGCACACTGAAGCTTTCTTT
TRBJ2-7	.	TRBV15	few	CATSRDPRGSGQYF	TGTGCCACCAGCAGAGACCCCAGGGGATCGGGGCAGTACTTC
TRBJ2-7	TRBD2	TRBV12-3/TRBV12-4	.	CASRVAGGLEEQYF	TGTGCCAGCAGAGTAGCGGGAGGGCTGGAGGAGCAGTACTTC
TRBJ2-7	TRBD2	TRBV5-1	.	CASSLLAGSNEQYF	TGCGCCAGCAGCTTACTAGCGGGAAGCAACGAGCAGTACTTC
TRBJ2-7	TRBD1	TRBV20-1	.	CSARTWTGATYEQYF	TGCAGTGCTAGAACCTGGACAGGGGCTACCTACGAGCAGTACTTC
TRBJ2-6	.	TRBV5-1	.	CASSLAVDSGANVLTF	TGCGCCAGCAGCTTGGCCGTCGACTCTGGGGCCAACGTCCTGACTTTC
TRBJ2-1	.	TRBV5-1	.	CASSYQSSYNEQFF	TGCGCCAGCAGCTATCAGAGCTCCTACAATGAGCAGTTCTTC
TRBJ2-7	.	TRBV21-1	many	CASSKSSVPGIYEQYF	TGTGCCAGCAGCAAGAGCTCAGTCCCGGGTATATACGAGCAGTACTTC
TRBJ2-3	.	TRBV2	many	CASTRGGTDTQYF	TGTGCCAGCACAAGGGGGGGCACAGATACGCAGTATTTT
TRBJ2-1	.	TRBV7-6	.	CASSHLSLASSYNEQFF	TGTGCCAGCAGCCACCTCAGCCTCGCTAGCTCCTACAATGAGCAGTTCTTC
TRBJ2-7	TRBD2	TRBV7-9	.	CASSLASGRAFEQYF	TGTGCCAGCAGCTTAGCCAGCGGGAGGGCCTTCGAGCAGTACTTC
TRBJ2-5	TRBD2	TRBV6-1	.	CASGNTGGRETQYF	TGTGCCAGCGGAAACACGGGAGGGAGAGAGACCCAGTACTTC
TRBJ2-7	.	TRBV7-2	few	CASSRQDGSYEQYF	TGTGCCAGCAGCCGACAGGATGGAAGCTACGAGCAGTACTTC
TRBJ2-7	TRBD2	TRBV5-1	.	CASSLASGDYYEQYF	TGCGCCAGCAGCTTGGCTAGCGGGGACTACTACGAGCAGTACTTC
TRBJ1-2	TRBD1	TRBV30	.	CAWSPLAGQARYTF	TGTGCCTGGAGTCCTCTTGCGGGACAGGCGCGCTACACCTTC
TRBJ2-1	.	TRBV6-2/TRBV6-3	.	CASSYSGPNEQFF	TGTGCCAGCAGTTACTCCGGCCCTAATGAGCAGTTCTTC
TRBJ2-5	.	TRBV11-3	few	CASSSALHGTQYF	TGTGCCAGCAGCTCGGCTCTTCACGGGACCCAGTACTTC
TRBJ1-2	.	TRBV4-1	.	CASSQSYFQRGYTF	TGCGCCAGCAGCCAAAGTTACTTCCAAAGGGGCTACACCTTC
TRBJ2-3	.	TRBV7-3	.	CASSLLQNTQYF	TGTGCCAGCAGCTTACTACAGAATACGCAGTATTTT
TRBJ2-7	.	TRBV7-9	.	CASSLSTEQYF	TGTGCCAGCAGCTTATCCACCGAGCAGTACTTC
TRBJ1-2	.	TRBV29-1	many	CSVVGGGSSYTF	TGCAGCGTAGTCGGCGGGGGTAGTAGCTACACCTTC
TRBJ1-3	.	TRBV5-1	.	CASSFAPPTGRGNTIYF	TGCGCCAGCAGCTTCGCCCCTCCAACAGGGAGGGGAAACACCATATATTTT
TRBJ2-7	.	TRBV7-9	.	CASSSFSPYEQYF	TGTGCCAGCAGCTCGTTTTCACCCTACGAGCAGTACTTC
TRBJ2-1	.	TRBV2	few	CASDWSAQGADNEQFF	TGTGCCAGTGACTGGTCAGCGCAGGGAGCAGACAATGAGCAGTTCTTC
TRBJ2-3	.	TRBV6-5	.	CASSYWVGREDTQYF	TGTGCCAGCAGTTACTGGGTGGGACGGGAAGATACGCAGTATTTT
TRBJ2-7	.	TRBV12-3/TRBV12-4	.	CASSLSDGSTYEQYF	TGTGCCAGCAGTTTAAGTGATGGGAGTACCTACGAGCAGTACTTC